These 30 T cell receptor beta chains were sequenced from one sample in a study of T cell repertoires in cytomegalovirus infection. For these TCRs, the target antigens are not known. One entry per CDR3 protein results from TCRdb running MiXCR on the reads. Here the sample spans about 500,000 distinct CDR3 sequences, around 35% being singletons. Sequencing used cultured PBMCs, obtained from culture after CMV antigen stimulation. These receptors were taken from a human donor in good health (CMV status not recorded). Some clones in this sample may be carry-over from other donors' samples.

Note on this clonotype: At one end the junction does not follow the germline gene, possibly because of a read error. The rearrangement joins TRBV5-3 to TRBJ2-1, with TRBD1 matching over 7 bases. TRBV5-3 has ORF status, its function being uncertain. The CDR3 spans 16 residues. The CDR3 nucleotides read TGTGCCAGCAGCTTGGCCAGAAGCGGACAGGACAATGAGCAGTTCTTC. Protein: CASSLARSGQDNEQFF.

Ten or more counts support this clonotype. V and J are TRBV5-6 and TRBJ2-1; 9 nucleotides agree with TRBD2. The V segment lost 1 base and the J segment 7 bases; nucleotides outside the gene matches: 6. The CDR3 runs to 15 residues. Germline V CDR1 and CDR2: SGHDT, YYEEEE. The chain's CDR3 is CASSLITSGSNEQFF. The CDR3 DNA sequence: TGTGCCAGCAGCTTGATAACTAGCGGGTCGAATGAGCAGTTCTTC.

This clonotype was seen many times. The chain links TRBV7-2 to TRBJ1-2, with 9 bases lining up with TRBD1. This CDR3 has 15 residues. The germline CDR1 and CDR2 sequences are SGHTA and FQGNSA. J was trimmed by 4 bases and V by 5 bases; bases with no gene match: 8. The CDR3 loop is CASSPGQGYSYGYTF. The CDR3 nucleotides read TGTGCCAGCAGCCCAGGACAGGGGTACAGCTATGGCTACACCTTC.

Written as DNA, the CDR3 is TGCAGTGCTAGAGATCCGACGGTGAGCACAGATACGCAGTATTTT. It encodes CSARDPTVSTDTQYF. This sequence joins TRBV20-1 and TRBJ2-3; the D is unclear. CDR3 length: 15 residues. CDR1 and CDR2 from the germline V gene are DFQATT and SNEGSKA (reference sequence). Trimming took off 0 bases at V and 0 bases at J, with 10 bases between the two ends.

This clonotype showed up just a few times. This chain links TRBV12-3 or TRBV12-4 with TRBJ1-3, with a weak D call TRBD1 (6 bases). V was shortened by 7 bases and J by 0 bases, with 13 bases between the two germline ends. The CDR3 totals 15 residues. CDR3 nucleotides: TGTGCCAGCAAGGGGGGAGGCAGCTCTGGAAACACCATATATTTT. It translates to CASKGGGSSGNTIYF.

The J gene is TRBJ2-7, the V gene TRBV6-2 or TRBV6-3, with D maybe TRBD2 (5 bases). Deletions cut 6 bases from V and 2 bases from J, with 17 bases between. The CDR3 is 15 residues long. Per the germline V gene, CDR1 is MNHEY and CDR2 is SVGEGT. The CDR3 sequence is CASRDLDWPTYEQYF. Written as DNA, the CDR3 is TGTGCCAGCAGAGACCTGGACTGGCCAACCTACGAGCAGTACTTC.

The sample holds a few counts of this clonotype. The rearrangement uses TRBV12-3 or TRBV12-4 and TRBJ2-2, with 7 bases fitting TRBD1. This CDR3 contains 16 residues. J was trimmed by 4 bases and V by 3 bases; bases with no gene match: 8. The CDR3 region has the DNA TGTGCCAGCAGTTTTTCTATGGGACAGAGCACCGGGGAGCTGTTTTTT. Residues: CASSFSMGQSTGELFF.

The V and J genes are TRBV7-2 and TRBJ2-3; maybe TRBD2 (5 bases). Germline V gene sequence: CDR1 SGHTA, CDR2 FQGNSA. This CDR3 has 15 residues. Trimming took off 5 bases at V and 4 bases at J, with 16 bases between the two ends. The CDR3 reads CASSPRGSLSDTQYF. Written as DNA, the CDR3 is TGTGCCAGCAGCCCCCGGGGTAGTCTCTCAGATACGCAGTATTTT.

The gene calls are TRBV6-2 or TRBV6-3 and TRBJ1-2; D is unresolved. This CDR3 contains 15 residues. Trimming shortened V by 5 bases and J by 7 bases, and 20 bases separated the two germline ends. CDR1 and CDR2 (germline): MNHEY, SVGEGT. CDR3 loop: CASSTPGEGISGYTF. The CDR3, as DNA: TGTGCCAGCAGTACCCCGGGTGAAGGGATTTCTGGCTACACCTTC.

V usage is TRBV6-1 and J usage is TRBJ2-5; 7 bases agree with TRBD1. Germline V gene sequence: CDR1 MNHNS, CDR2 SASEGT. J was trimmed by 1 base and V by 1 base; bases with no gene match: 3. The CDR3 length is 15 residues. CDR3 amino acids: CASSEGQGAQETQYF. The CDR3 DNA sequence: TGTGCCAGCAGTGAAGGACAGGGAGCCCAAGAGACCCAGTACTTC.

This rearrangement joins TRBV5-4 to TRBJ2-1, with D tentatively TRBD1 (8 bases). Germline V lookup: CDR1 SGHNT, CDR2 YYREEE (reference sequence). CDR3 size: 15 residues. V was cut by 5 bases and J by 9 bases, with 21 bases left in between. The CDR3 DNA reads TGTGCCAGCAGTACCGGACAGGGAGGGTTTGGTGAGCAGTTCTTC. Its translation is CASSTGQGGFGEQFF.

The chain recombines TRBV9 with TRBJ2-7; possible D gene TRBD2, 5 bases. The germline gives CDR1 SGDLS, CDR2 YYNGEE. The V end was cut by 2 bases, the J end by 6 bases, with 21 bases between. The CDR3 sequence is 16 residues long. CDR3 in DNA: TGTGCCAGCAGCGTCCACCCCAAGGGAGAAAGAGGCGAGCAGTACTTC. It translates to CASSVHPKGERGEQYF. Full variable domain (outside the CDR3, taken from reference TRBV9 and TRBJ2-7): DSGVTQTPKHLITATGQRVTLRCSPRSGDLSVYWYQQSLDQGLQFLIQYYNGEERAKGNILERFSAQQFPDLHSELNLSSLELGDSALYFCASSVHPKGERGEQYFGPGTRLTVT.

This clonotype was found a few times. The V gene is TRBV7-2, the J gene TRBJ2-7; TRBD2 matches 8 bases. CDR1 SGHTA and CDR2 FQGNSA come from the germline V gene. With 1 base clipped from V and 4 bases from J, the junction kept 12 bases outside the gene matches. The CDR3 extends over 17 amino acids. CDR3 residues: CASSLGGGGSGSYEQYF. CDR3 bases: TGTGCCAGCAGCTTAGGGGGGGGTGGGAGCGGGAGTTACGAGCAGTACTTC. Filled out from reference TRBV7-2 and TRBJ2-7, the complete variable domain reads GAGVSQSPSNKVTEKGKDVELRCDPISGHTALYWYRQSLGQGLEFLIYFQGNSAPDKSGLPSDRFSAERTGGSVSTLTIQRTQQEDSAVYLCASSLGGGGSGSYEQYFGPGTRLTVT.

V usage is TRBV27 and J usage is TRBJ1-1; perhaps TRBD1 as D (5 bases). V lost 6 bases to trimming and J lost 1 base, with 18 bases between them. The CDR3 length is 16 residues. CDR1 is MNHEY, CDR2 SMNVEV, per germline (reference sequence). In DNA form, the CDR3 reads TGTGCCAGCAGCGCTTTGGCGGGGCCCACGAACACTGAAGCTTTCTTT. The encoded protein is CASSALAGPTNTEAFF.

The chain combines TRBV7-6 with TRBJ2-3; weak D call: TRBD2 (6 bases). The CDR3 extends over 21 amino acids. Germline CDR1 reads SGHVS; CDR2 reads FNYEAQ. Trimming cost V 5 bases and J 0 bases, with 30 bases left between them. CDR3 protein: CASSGVAGHPILSASTDTQYF. CDR3 nucleotides: TGTGCCAGCAGCGGCGTTGCGGGGCACCCTATCCTCTCAGCTAGCACAGATACGCAGTATTTT.

The chain joins TRBV2 to TRBJ1-6, with D perhaps matching TRBD1 (5 bases). With 6 bases removed from V and 7 bases from J, the gap between germline ends came to 13 bases. The CDR3 covers 14 residues. Per the germline V gene, CDR1 is SNHLY and CDR2 is FYNNEI. CDR3 loop: CASRWGTDNSPLHF. The CDR3 DNA sequence: TGTGCCAGCAGATGGGGGACGGACAATTCACCCCTCCACTTT.

This clonotype was counted ten times or more. The chain recombines TRBV7-2 with TRBJ1-2; 7 bases agree with TRBD1. CDR3 length equals 14 residues. Germline CDR1 SGHTA, CDR2 FQGNSA. Trimming removed 4 bases from V and 4 bases from J; junction bases left unmatched: 6. The CDR3 here is CASSSGTAGYGYTF. The CDR3 region has the DNA TGTGCCAGCAGCTCGGGGACAGCGGGCTATGGCTACACCTTC.

This clonotype is a singleton in its sample. The V call is TRBV6-6, the J call TRBJ2-3; a possible D gene is TRBD1 (6 bases). The germline V gene encodes CDR1 MNHNY and CDR2 SVGAGI (reference sequence). The V and J ends lost 4 bases and 6 bases respectively, with 17 bases between them. The CDR3 sequence is 15 residues long. CDR3 in DNA: TGTGCCAGCAGTTTACAGGGAATGGAGTCGGATACGCAGTATTTT. This sequence encodes CASSLQGMESDTQYF.

The J gene is TRBJ2-3, the V gene TRBV7-8; D perhaps matches TRBD2 (7 bases). There are 14 residues in the CDR3. Germline assignment: CDR1 SGHVS and CDR2 FQNEAQ. Trimming pared 9 bases from V and 4 bases from J, leaving 17 bases between. CDR3 residues: CASDGLGGPDTQYF. The CDR3 nucleotides read TGTGCCAGTGACGGACTAGGGGGTCCAGATACGCAGTATTTT.

V and J are TRBV6-1 and TRBJ2-6; D not certain. The CDR3 length is 13 residues. Trimming removed 9 bases from V and 0 bases from J, with 6 bases in between. CDR1 MNHNS and CDR2 SASEGT come from the germline V gene. The CDR3 sequence: CASLLSGANVLTF. The CDR3 nucleotides read TGTGCCAGTTTACTCTCTGGGGCCAACGTCCTGACTTTC.

The table lists this clonotype with many counts. The J gene is TRBJ1-4, the V gene TRBV7-2; TRBD1 might be the D (6 bases). There are 16 residues in the CDR3. The germline gives CDR1 SGHTA, CDR2 FQGNSA. Trimming left V 5 bases short and J 7 bases short, with 20 bases between. CDR3 coding DNA: TGTGCCAGCAGCCAGAGACAGGCAGCTGTATCTGAAAAACTGTTTTTT. It yields the protein CASSQRQAAVSEKLFF.

The J gene is TRBJ1-5, the V gene TRBV20-1; weak D call: TRBD1 (6 bases). Trimming took 6 bases from V and 3 from J, leaving 12 bases between them. Germline CDR1 DFQATT, CDR2 SNEGSKA (reference sequence). The CDR3 runs 13 residues. The CDR3 is CSAQGQNNQPQHF. The CDR3 nucleotides read TGCAGTGCCCAAGGACAGAACAATCAGCCCCAGCATTTT.

This clonotype occurred many times. CDR3 region: CASRTSTSGVAGELFF. The CDR3 DNA sequence: TGTGCCAGCAGAACCTCGACTAGCGGGGTAGCCGGGGAGCTGTTTTTT. This chain links TRBV12-3 or TRBV12-4 with TRBJ2-2; 11 bases match TRBD2. The CDR3 totals 16 residues. V lost 6 bases and J lost 6; bases outside the gene matches: 9.

The genes are TRBV6-2 or TRBV6-3 and TRBJ2-7; D is perhaps TRBD1 or TRBD2 (6 bases each). V was clipped by 4 bases and J by 0 bases, with 13 bases between them. The CDR3 length is 15 residues. Germline V gives CDR1 MNHEY, CDR2 SVGEGT. The CDR3 reads CASSSRGGLSYEQYV. For the CDR3, the DNA is TGTGCCAGCAGTTCCAGGGGAGGTCTCTCCTACGAGCAGTACGTC.

The V call is TRBV13, the J call TRBJ1-1; the D gene is possibly TRBD1 (6 bases). V dropped 4 bases and J dropped 0 bases, with 12 bases sitting between them. This CDR3 comprises 15 residues. CDR1 and CDR2 (germline): PRHDT, FYEKMQ (reference sequence). CDR3 bases: TGTGCCAGCAGCTCATACAGGGCTTTGAACACTGAAGCTTTCTTT. Its translation: CASSSYRALNTEAFF.

The chain is built from TRBV6-8 and TRBJ2-1; 8 nucleotides line up with TRBD2. With 5 bases clipped from V and 6 bases from J, the junction kept 9 bases outside the gene matches. There are 15 residues in the CDR3. Germline CDR1 is MNHGY and CDR2 is SAAAGT. The CDR3 bases are TGTGCCAGCAGTCGAGCGGGAGCGGTTGGCAATGAGCAGTTCTTC. Protein product: CASSRAGAVGNEQFF.

This clonotype was counted a few times. The gene calls are TRBV6-2 or TRBV6-3 and TRBJ2-7, with 7 bases lining up with TRBD1. The V gene end was trimmed by 2 bases and the J gene end by 5 bases; junction bases not matched to a gene: 6. CDR3 length: 14 amino acids. Germline CDR1 is MNHEY and CDR2 is SVGEGT. The CDR3 DNA reads TGTGCCAGCAGTTACCCCGCCAGGGGGAACGAGCAGTACTTC. Its protein product is CASSYPARGNEQYF.

The rearrangement uses TRBV11-3 and TRBJ2-5, with a possible D match to TRBD2 (6 bases). CDR3 length: 15 amino acids. Trimming cost V 1 base and J 5 bases, with 14 bases left between them. Per germline, CDR1 SGHNT and CDR2 YENEEA. As DNA, the CDR3 is TGTGCCAGCAGCTTAGGCTCTACTAGCTTTGAGACCCAGTACTTC. It translates to CASSLGSTSFETQYF.

This sequence joins TRBV4-1 and TRBJ1-1; D call uncertain. Deletions cut 1 base from V and 4 bases from J, with 16 bases between. CDR1 is MGHRA, CDR2 YSYEKL, per germline. There are 16 residues in the CDR3. CDR3 bases: TGCGCCAGCAGCCAAGTAATGACGAGGACTCGCACTGAAGCTTTCTTT. This sequence encodes CASSQVMTRTRTEAFF.

This clonotype was seen a handful of times. The V and J genes are TRBV19 and TRBJ2-7; 9 bases are shared with TRBD1. Germline assignment: CDR1 LNHDA and CDR2 SQIVND (reference sequence). This CDR3 is built from 14 residues. The V and J ends lost 4 bases and 3 bases, in that order; junction bases with no gene match: 4. CDR3 DNA sequence: TGTGCCAGTAGTAGCGGGACAGGGATCTACGAGCAGTACTTC. Amino acid sequence: CASSSGTGIYEQYF. Filled out from reference TRBV19 and TRBJ2-7, the complete variable domain reads DGGITQSPKYLFRKEGQNVTLSCEQNLNHDAMYWYRQDPGQGLRLIYYSQIVNDFQKGDIAEGYSVSREKKESFPLTVTSAQKNPTAFYLCASSSGTGIYEQYFGPGTRLTVT.